The source of this T cell receptor beta chain is a study of cytomegalovirus exposure and HLA in healthy donors. In the study overall: A preliminary data release comprised 80 million to 95 million unique TCRs obtained from HLA-typed donors. Overall study findings and caveats: Rarity characterized most TCR sequences, yet some public TCRs appeared in many donors.

Use of 60 Vbeta and 13 Jbeta primers characterized the PCR. Repertoires were generated with immunoSEQ multiplex PCR, while TCRdb's copy carries only in-frame clones and drops some. The data hold some 150,000 clones, with roughly 9.6% observed a single time. As concerns this clone: Its antigen is as yet unknown.

The CDR3 runs to 15 residues. V was clipped by 5 bases and J by 3 bases; unmatched bases: 6. Germline CDR1 reads SNHLY; CDR2 reads FYNNEI. The chain links TRBV2 to TRBJ1-5; TRBD1 aligns across 8 bases. The sequence came from a woman in her thirties or forties in good health and CMV-seropositive. The sample was PBMCs. The CDR3 loop reads CASSFTGGPNQPQHF. CDR3 bases: TGTGCCAGCAGTTTTACAGGGGGTCCCAATCAGCCCCAGCATTTT.